This T cell receptor beta chain is drawn from a study of tumor-infiltrating lymphocytes in primary liver carcinoma. A constant-region primer served to make TCR beta cDNA from around 540 ng total RNA. Libraries of TCR beta came from three nested multiplex PCR rounds with slightly modified ARM-PCR. The study ran its first two PCR rounds for roughly 10 cycles each, using TRBV1-TRBV30 forward primers and a C-beta reverse primer. TCRdb passed the multiplex PCR reads through MiXCR, listing each CDR3 protein once. The sample lists 180,000 or so distinct CDR3 sequences, over 50% occurring once. The authors took blood RNA from unsorted whole blood and also extracted germline DNA. Peripheral blood, four milliliters, was collected prior to surgery. CDR1 MNHEY and CDR2 SVGAGI come from the germline V gene. The CDR3 length is 14 residues. Of note for this clonotype: The junction shows a germline mismatch at one end, possibly a read error.

Sequences were obtained from peripheral blood. The TCR comes from a man aged 35 to 55 with primary liver carcinoma and hepatitis B virus infection. The chain employs TRBV6-5 and TRBJ2-5; maybe TRBD1 (6 bases). Written as DNA, the CDR3 is TGTACCAGCAGCTCAATACAGGGTTGGGAGACCCAGTACTTC. Protein product: CTSSSIQGWETQYF.